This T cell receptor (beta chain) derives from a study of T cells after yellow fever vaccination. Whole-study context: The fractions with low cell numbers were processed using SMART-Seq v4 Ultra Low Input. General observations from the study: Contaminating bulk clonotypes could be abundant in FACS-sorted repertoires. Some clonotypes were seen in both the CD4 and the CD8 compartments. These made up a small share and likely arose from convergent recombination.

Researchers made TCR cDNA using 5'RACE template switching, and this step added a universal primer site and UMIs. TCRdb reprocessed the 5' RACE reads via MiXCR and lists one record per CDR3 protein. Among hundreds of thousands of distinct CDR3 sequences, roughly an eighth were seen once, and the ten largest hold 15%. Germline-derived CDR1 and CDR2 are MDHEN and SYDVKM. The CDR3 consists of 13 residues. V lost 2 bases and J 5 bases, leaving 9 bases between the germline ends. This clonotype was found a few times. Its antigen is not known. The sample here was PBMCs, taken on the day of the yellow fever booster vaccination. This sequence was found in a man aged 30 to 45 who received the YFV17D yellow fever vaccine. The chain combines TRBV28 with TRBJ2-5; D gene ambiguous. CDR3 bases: TGTGCCAGCAGTTTAGTACATCGGGAGACCCAGTACTTC. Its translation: CASSLVHRETQYF.